This passage covers 32 T cell receptor beta chains from one sample sequenced in a study of blood T cells in healthy people across ages. The use of a sample-barcoded 5' primer and a J-beta primer mix characterized a second PCR of roughly 7 to 11 cycles. TCRdb itself ran the 5' RACE reads through MiXCR, one entry per CDR3 protein. The repertoire holds approximately 350,000 distinct CDR3 sequences, with approximately 52% as singletons. Input material: blood. These receptors originate from a man in his sixties in good health.

The chain has TRBV25-1 and TRBJ2-5, with TRBD2 matching over 10 bases. The ends lost 3 bases at V and 5 bases at J; junction bases unmatched: 9. The CDR3 has 16 amino acids. The V gene's germline CDR1 is MGHDK and CDR2 SYGVNS. In DNA form, the CDR3 reads TGTGCCAGCAGTGACTGGAGCGGGGGGGCGTGGGAGACCCAGTACTTC. This translates into CASSDWSGGAWETQYF.

This chain uses TRBV3-1 with TRBJ2-5; the match to TRBD2 covers 9 bases. Germline V CDR1 and CDR2: LGHDT, YNNKEL (reference sequence). Trimming took 2 bases from V and 5 from J; bases not matched to a gene: 6. The CDR3 spans 15 residues. This chain's CDR3 is CASSQTRGGRETQYF. In DNA form, the CDR3 reads TGTGCCAGCAGCCAAACGCGGGGGGGCCGGGAGACCCAGTACTTC.

The table lists this clonotype with a few counts. The rearrangement uses TRBV12-3 or TRBV12-4 and TRBJ2-5; perhaps D is TRBD1 or TRBD2 (6 bases each). Trimming took 1 base from V and 11 from J, leaving 17 bases between them. The CDR3 consists of 14 residues. The CDR3, as DNA: TGTGCCAGCAGTTTAGGGGCAAGGGGGGATGAGCAGTACTTC. Its translation is CASSLGARGDEQYF.

This clonotype occurred many times. The chain recombines TRBV5-1 with TRBJ2-7; 11 bases match TRBD1. The CDR3 loop spans 14 amino acids. CDR1 is SGHRS and CDR2 is YFSETQ in the germline V gene. The trim removed 7 bases at V and 4 bases at J, leaving 7 bases unmatched. This chain's CDR3 is CASSKGQGAYEQYF. The CDR3 coding sequence is TGCGCCAGCTCCAAAGGACAGGGGGCTTACGAGCAGTACTTC. Full variable domain (rest looked up from reference TRBV5-1 and TRBJ2-7): KAGVTQTPRYLIKTRGQQVTLSCSPISGHRSVSWYQQTPGQGLQFLFEYFSETQRNKGNFPGRFSGRQFSNSRSEMNVSTLELGDSALYLCASSKGQGAYEQYFGPGTRLTVT.

CDR3 DNA: TGCAGCGTTGACTCACTAGCGGGGGGTAGCACAGATACGCAGTATTTT. It translates to CSVDSLAGGSTDTQYF. V usage is TRBV29-1 and J usage is TRBJ2-3; 12 bases align to TRBD2. The CDR3 is 16 residues long. Trimming cost V 3 bases and J 0 bases; bases outside gene matches: 4. Germline-derived CDR1 and CDR2 are SQVTM and ANQGSEA.

Turning to this clonotype: One end of the junction does not line up with germline, which may come from a read error. V is TRBV7-3 and J is TRBJ2-6; possible D gene TRBD1, 5 bases. Germline V lookup: CDR1 SGHTA, CDR2 FQGTGA. The CDR3 runs 14 residues. CDR3 coding DNA: TGTGCCGGCAGGTCTAATACTGGGGCCAACGCCCTGACTTTC. Its protein product is CAGRSNTGANALTF.

In its sample, this clonotype was seen a few times. V and J are TRBV6-6 and TRBJ2-7, with no clear D. The CDR3 runs 12 residues. The V end lost 6 bases, the J end lost 2 bases, and 8 bases lay between the germline ends. The germline V gene encodes CDR1 MNHNY and CDR2 SVGAGI (reference sequence). For the CDR3, the DNA is TGTGCCAGCAGCCCCACCACCTACGAGCAGTACTTC. Protein: CASSPTTYEQYF.

CDR3 protein: CSAKQGAYDNEQFF. CDR3 in DNA: TGCAGTGCAAAACAGGGGGCTTACGACAATGAGCAGTTCTTC. The gene calls are TRBV20-1 and TRBJ2-1; 9 bases map to TRBD1. Losses at the gene ends were 6 bases for V and 5 bases for J; bases not matched to a gene: 8. Germline CDR1 and CDR2: DFQATT and SNEGSKA (reference sequence). This CDR3 is 14 amino acids long.

This clonotype was observed a single time. The chain couples TRBV20-1 to TRBJ2-1, with a tentative D call TRBD1 (5 bases). CDR1 DFQATT and CDR2 SNEGSKA come from the germline V gene (reference sequence). The CDR3 runs to 16 residues. The V end lost 4 bases, the J end lost 0 bases, and 16 bases lay between the germline ends. In nucleotides, the CDR3 is TGCAGTGCTATTCCCCTGGGGCACGACTCCTACAATGAGCAGTTCTTC. As protein: CSAIPLGHDSYNEQFF.

The rearrangement links TRBV7-2 to TRBJ2-7; D remains unclear. Trimming removed 1 base at V and 0 bases at J, with 7 bases between. The length of the CDR3 is 14 residues. The germline CDR1 and CDR2 sequences are SGHTA and FQGNSA. DNA for the CDR3: TGTGCCAGCAGCTTAGACAGCTTCTCCTACGAGCAGTACTTC. Translating gives CASSLDSFSYEQYF.

J is TRBJ2-7 and V is TRBV20-1; unclear D gene. Germline values: CDR1 DFQATT, CDR2 SNEGSKA (reference sequence). This CDR3 comprises 15 residues. V shed 1 base and J shed 1 base, with 14 bases lying between them. The CDR3 DNA reads as TGCAGTGCTAGAGCCGCTACCGACACTTCCTACGAGCAGTACTTC. Translation gives CSARAATDTSYEQYF.

This clonotype was picked up one time. The chain is built from TRBV27 and TRBJ2-1, with 8 nucleotides matching TRBD2. The germline CDR1 and CDR2 sequences are MNHEY and SMNVEV (reference sequence). CDR3 length: 16 amino acids. The ends lost 3 bases at V and 6 bases at J; junction bases unmatched: 10. CDR3 loop: CASSFASGPISNEQFF. CDR3 sequence (DNA): TGTGCCAGCAGTTTTGCTAGCGGGCCCATCAGCAATGAGCAGTTCTTC.

The rearrangement links TRBV13 to TRBJ2-5, with 9 bases identical to TRBD2. V shed 2 bases and J 5 bases; nucleotides not matched to a gene: 9. This CDR3 region has 16 residues. The germline gives CDR1 PRHDT, CDR2 FYEKMQ (reference sequence). CDR3 sequence reads: CASSLREASGAETQYF. The CDR3 DNA sequence: TGTGCCAGCAGCTTAAGGGAGGCTAGCGGGGCGGAGACCCAGTACTTC.

This chain connects TRBV12-3 or TRBV12-4 to TRBJ2-2, with D perhaps TRBD1 or TRBD2 (7 bases each). This CDR3 region has 14 residues. Trimming shortened V by 7 bases and J by 4 bases, and 13 bases separated the two germline ends. The CDR3 loop reads CASNQGGTTGELFF. As DNA, the CDR3 is TGTGCCAGCAACCAGGGGGGGACCACCGGGGAGCTGTTTTTT.

This clonotype occurred a few times. The J gene is TRBJ2-1, the V gene TRBV29-1, with TRBD2 as a possible D gene (6 bases). V shed 6 bases and J shed 5 bases, with 20 bases lying between them. The CDR3 runs to 15 residues. The V gene's germline CDR1 is SQVTM and CDR2 ANQGSEA. CDR3 amino acids: CSVLTSTNNNNEQFF. The CDR3 DNA reads as TGCAGCGTCCTGACTAGTACCAACAACAACAATGAGCAGTTCTTC.

This chain connects TRBV4-2 to TRBJ2-1, with D perhaps TRBD1 (7 bases). Trimming took 4 bases from V and 8 from J, leaving 15 bases between them. The CDR3 loop spans 14 amino acids. The V gene's germline CDR1 is LGHNA and CDR2 YNFKEQ. Here the CDR3 DNA reads TGTGCCAGCAGCCTAAAAGGAGGGGGCGATGAGCAGTTCTTC. It translates to CASSLKGGGDEQFF.

This clonotype came up once. The chain joins TRBV21-1 to TRBJ2-6. TRBV21-1 is labeled a pseudogene. The CDR3 has 14 residues. The CDR3 DNA reads as TGTGCCAGCAGCAAAGACTCTGGGGTCAACGTCCTGACTTTC. This sequence encodes CASSKDSGVNVLTF.

This clonotype showed up just a few times. This chain uses TRBV9 with TRBJ2-1, with a tentative D call TRBD1 (5 bases). There are 13 residues in the CDR3. CDR1 and CDR2 from the germline V gene are SGDLS and YYNGEE. V gave up 4 bases and J gave up 7 bases, with 12 bases separating them. The CDR3 coding sequence is TGTGCCAGCAGCAAGGCAGGGTTGAATGAGCAGTTCTTC. Its translation: CASSKAGLNEQFF.

This clonotype turned up a few times. The chain carries TRBV29-1 and TRBJ2-5; TRBD1 might be the D (5 bases). Looked up from germline, CDR1 is SQVTM and CDR2 is ANQGSEA. V was trimmed by 1 base and J by 6 bases, leaving 9 bases between them. The CDR3 is made up of 12 amino acids. The CDR3 DNA follows: TGCAGCGTTGAAGGGGGCCCGAAGACCCAGTACTTC. As protein: CSVEGGPKTQYF. Full variable domain (remainder filled in from reference TRBV29-1 and TRBJ2-5): SAVISQKPSRDICQRGTSLTIQCQVDSQVTMMFWYRQQPGQSLTLIATANQGSEATYESGFVIDKFPISRPNLTFSTLTVSNMSPEDSSIYLCSVEGGPKTQYFGPGTRLLVL.

V and J are TRBV7-9 and TRBJ1-4; 11 nucleotides align to TRBD1. V trimming: 4 bases; J trimming: 8 bases; junction bases outside the gene matches: 3. From germline, CDR1 is SEHNR and CDR2 FQNEAQ (reference sequence). CDR3 length equals 14 residues. Here the CDR3 DNA reads TGTGCCAGCAGCTCGTGGACAGGGGGCGAAAAACTGTTTTTT. Its protein is CASSSWTGGEKLFF.

This clonotype has ten or more counts. This CDR3 is CASSPEAPPRTDTQYF. The CDR3 DNA is TGTGCCAGCAGCCCGGAGGCTCCGCCACGCACAGATACGCAGTATTTT. This rearrangement joins TRBV4-2 to TRBJ2-3, with D possibly TRBD2 on 5 matching bases. Trimming took off 4 bases at V and 1 base at J, with 15 bases between the two ends. Germline values: CDR1 LGHNA, CDR2 YNFKEQ. This CDR3 has 16 residues.

This rearrangement joins TRBV20-1 to TRBJ2-3; 10 bases map to TRBD2. The CDR3 consists of 15 residues. CDR1 is DFQATT, CDR2 SNEGSKA, per germline (reference sequence). V was clipped by 5 bases and J by 2 bases; unmatched bases: 7. The CDR3 sequence is CSASRTSGYTDTQYF. The DNA for the CDR3 is TGCAGTGCTTCCCGGACTAGCGGATACACAGATACGCAGTATTTT.

This clonotype was found once. The chain carries TRBV3-1 and TRBJ2-7; 7 bases are a match to TRBD1. The ends lost 7 bases at V and 2 bases at J; junction bases unmatched: 20. CDR1 LGHDT and CDR2 YNNKEL come from the germline V gene (reference sequence). The CDR3 is 18 amino acids. The CDR3 sequence: CASTPAPRQGQGTYEQYF. The CDR3 DNA sequence: TGTGCCAGCACCCCAGCTCCGAGACAGGGCCAAGGAACCTACGAGCAGTACTTC.

The CDR3: CASRSLGLAKNIQYF. DNA of the CDR3: TGTGCCAGCAGATCCCTTGGCCTAGCCAAAAACATTCAGTACTTC. V is TRBV28 and J is TRBJ2-4, with unresolved D. From germline, CDR1 is MDHEN and CDR2 SYDVKM. V gave up 6 bases and J gave up 0 bases, with 12 bases separating them. The CDR3 contains 15 residues. Variable domain in full (rest from reference TRBV28 and TRBJ2-4): DVKVTQSSRYLVKRTGEKVFLECVQDMDHENMFWYRQDPGLGLRLIYFSYDVKMKEKGDIPEGYSVSREKKERFSLILESASTNQTSMYLCASRSLGLAKNIQYFGAGTRLSVL.

The chain couples TRBV20-1 to TRBJ2-5; D perhaps matches TRBD1 (6 bases). Trimming cost V 3 bases and J 4 bases, with 12 bases left between them. Germline V CDR1 and CDR2: DFQATT, SNEGSKA (reference sequence). The CDR3 loop spans 13 amino acids. This CDR3 reads CSASWGRGETQYF. CDR3 sequence (DNA): TGCAGTGCTAGTTGGGGGCGCGGAGAGACCCAGTACTTC.

This chain uses TRBV20-1 with TRBJ1-5; tentative D call: TRBD1 (5 bases). V lost 6 bases and J lost 2, with 17 bases in between. Germline CDR1 is DFQATT and CDR2 is SNEGSKA (reference sequence). This CDR3 has 15 amino acids. CDR3 in DNA: TGCAGTGCCGTTGGGGCCGAGGGTGGCAATCAGCCCCAGCATTTT. Its protein is CSAVGAEGGNQPQHF.

This clonotype was observed at least ten times. The chain carries TRBV7-2 and TRBJ2-1; D uncertain. This CDR3 is built from 16 residues. Trimming stripped 5 bases from V and 10 bases from J, with 24 bases between. In germline, CDR1 is SGHTA, CDR2 FQGNSA. The CDR3 here is CASSPDATARSREQFF. DNA for the CDR3: TGTGCCAGCAGCCCCGACGCCACGGCTAGAAGCAGGGAGCAGTTCTTC.

This chain links TRBV4-1 with TRBJ2-3; TRBD2 might be the D (6 bases). Trimming left V 2 bases short and J 6 bases short, with 15 bases between. The germline V gene has CDR1 MGHRA and CDR2 YSYEKL. The CDR3 consists of 15 residues. CDR3 residues: CASSQQEVRGDTQYF. For the CDR3, the DNA is TGCGCCAGCAGCCAACAGGAGGTCCGGGGGGATACGCAGTATTTT.

The V and J genes are TRBV7-9 and TRBJ2-5, with no clear D. The CDR3 is made up of 11 amino acids. V was clipped by 6 bases and J by 4 bases, with 6 bases between them. CDR1 is SEHNR, CDR2 FQNEAQ, per germline (reference sequence). CDR3 residues: CASSPVETQYF. The CDR3 nucleotides are TGTGCCAGCAGTCCCGTAGAGACCCAGTACTTC.

The gene calls are TRBV20-1 and TRBJ2-7; 12 bases match TRBD1. The CDR3 is made up of 17 amino acids. Germline V gene sequence: CDR1 DFQATT, CDR2 SNEGSKA (reference sequence). With V trimmed by 2 bases and J by 0 bases, 8 bases remained unmatched. The CDR3: CSARLIGTGGFSYEQYF. CDR3 nucleotides: TGCAGTGCTAGATTGATAGGGACAGGGGGCTTCTCCTACGAGCAGTACTTC.

This sequence joins TRBV6-5 and TRBJ1-5; D unresolved. The germline V gene encodes CDR1 MNHEY and CDR2 SVGAGI. V gave up 5 bases and J gave up 3 bases, with 11 bases separating them. The CDR3 contains 14 residues. The CDR3 is CASSRRAHNQPQHF. CDR3 DNA: TGTGCCAGCAGTCGCCGGGCCCACAATCAGCCCCAGCATTTT.

The V gene is TRBV12-5, the J gene TRBJ1-6; D gene ambiguous. The length of the CDR3 is 14 residues. V lost 1 base to trimming and J lost 7 bases, with 8 bases between them. Germline V CDR1 and CDR2: LGHNT, FRNRAP. CDR3 protein: CASGLGQPNSPLHF. CDR3 sequence (DNA): TGTGCTAGTGGTTTGGGTCAGCCCAATTCACCCCTCCACTTT.